The 8 T cell receptor beta chains given below trace back to one sample, sequenced in a study of PD-L1 blockade in urothelial cancer. Profiled with immunoSEQ multiplex PCR; TCRdb holds only in-frame clones, not every one. The sample has under 55,000 clones, about 86% seen once; the top ten hold more than 3%. Time point reported: pretreatment peripheral blood. Here the sequenced sample was PBMCs, taken around atezolizumab (anti-PD-L1) treatment. The receptors shown here come from a man in his 70s with urothelial cancer.

J is TRBJ2-7 and V is TRBV7-2; D might be TRBD1 (5 bases). The CDR3 totals 16 residues. Trimming shortened V by 5 bases and J by 0 bases, and 17 bases separated the two germline ends. The germline gives CDR1 SGHTA, CDR2 FQGNSA. This CDR3 reads CASSPPQAQDSYEQYF. CDR3 DNA sequence: TGTGCCAGCAGCCCACCCCAAGCACAGGACTCCTACGAGCAGTACTTC.

This clone has only one observation. The chain recombines TRBV27 with TRBJ1-5; 7 bases fit TRBD1. Germline CDR1 is MNHEY and CDR2 is SMNVEV (reference sequence). V dropped 6 bases and J dropped 3; count of bases not matched to a gene: 5. The CDR3 sequence is 14 residues long. The CDR3 DNA follows: TGTGCCAGCAGCCGTACAGGGGCCAATCAGCCCCAGCATTTT. As protein: CASSRTGANQPQHF.

The V call is TRBV9, the J call TRBJ2-1; 7 positions match TRBD1. J lost 4 bases, V lost 1 base, and 5 bases had no gene match. Germline CDR1 and CDR2: SGDLS and YYNGEE. The CDR3 has 15 residues. The CDR3 sequence: CASSVTGVIYNEQFF. The DNA of the CDR3 is TGTGCCAGCAGCGTAACAGGGGTAATTTACAATGAGCAGTTCTTC.

The J gene is TRBJ1-2, the V gene TRBV5-1; D is unresolved. Germline V gene data show CDR1 as SGHRS and CDR2 as YFSETQ. This CDR3 has 13 amino acids. V was clipped by 0 bases and J by 6 bases, with 9 bases between them. CDR3: CASSLGGEDGYTF. For the CDR3, the DNA is TGCGCCAGCAGCTTGGGAGGTGAGGATGGCTACACCTTC.

The V and J genes are TRBV7-9 and TRBJ2-5; unclear D gene. The germline CDR1 and CDR2 sequences are SEHNR and FQNEAQ (reference sequence). The CDR3 extends over 14 amino acids. Trimming pared 4 bases from V and 7 bases from J, leaving 16 bases between. The CDR3 region has the DNA TGTGCCAGCAGCTCATCCGGGTCGACGGGGACCCAGTACTTC. Amino acids: CASSSSGSTGTQYF.

V gene TRBV7-2 combines with J gene TRBJ1-2; D unresolved. The V gene's germline CDR1 is SGHTA and CDR2 FQGNSA. V lost 4 bases, J lost 8 bases, and 14 bases lay in between. This CDR3 is 13 amino acids long. The CDR3 spells CASSSLSWAGYTF. The CDR3 bases are TGTGCCAGCAGCTCCCTTTCTTGGGCCGGCTACACCTTC.

The rearrangement uses TRBV7-2 and TRBJ2-3, with D perhaps TRBD1 (5 bases). The germline gives CDR1 SGHTA, CDR2 FQGNSA. This CDR3 has 13 residues. V was clipped by 5 bases and J by 4 bases, with 10 bases between them. CDR3 region: CASSRKGSDTQYF. CDR3 DNA sequence: TGTGCCAGCAGCCGTAAGGGGTCAGATACGCAGTATTTT.

CDR3 DNA: TGTGCCAGCAGCTTAGTGGCGGGGAACACTGAAGCTTTCTTT. Protein product: CASSLVAGNTEAFF. The J gene is TRBJ1-1, the V gene TRBV7-2; D ambiguous. This CDR3 spans 14 amino acids. Germline CDR1 is SGHTA and CDR2 is FQGNSA. The ends were cut back, 1 base at V and 1 base at J, with 7 bases in the middle.